The 11 T cell receptor beta chains in this list originate from one sample, sequenced in a study of OX40 agonist ivuxolimab in advanced cancers. Preparation of the library involved the immunoSEQ multiplex PCR assay. TCRdb obtained this table from immuneACCESS and retained in-frame rearrangements with V and J assigned. These tables miss some clones; where compared with another copy, unresolved V genes account for less than half of the shortfall, and the remainder is unexplained. The table for this sample lists 70,000 to 95,000 clones; 84% of them were counted only once. The ten largest clones capture 1.1% of the sample. The specimen comprised CD4+ or CD8+ T cells sorted from blood, sampled in a trial of the OX40 agonist ivuxolimab. Receptors originate from an adult with an advanced solid tumor such as melanoma, head and neck, liver or kidney cancer.

The chain has TRBV7-7 and TRBJ1-1, with D possibly being TRBD1 (6 bases). V was cut by 2 bases and J by 5 bases, with 18 bases left in between. The CDR3 is made up of 16 amino acids. Germline V lookup: CDR1 SSHAT, CDR2 FNYEAQ (reference sequence). CDR3 residues: CASSLFGGEIRTEAFF. CDR3 in DNA: TGTGCCAGCAGCTTATTCGGGGGCGAAATTAGGACTGAAGCTTTCTTT.

The V gene is TRBV7-2, the J gene TRBJ2-2, with D perhaps matching TRBD1 (5 bases). V was shortened by 2 bases and J by 5 bases, with 18 bases between the two germline ends. The CDR3 spans 17 residues. Germline assignment: CDR1 SGHTA and CDR2 FQGNSA. The CDR3 bases are TGTGCCAGCAGCTTACGCATATTGGCAGGGAATACCGGGGAGCTGTTTTTT. Its protein is CASSLRILAGNTGELFF.

This chain uses TRBV29-1 with TRBJ2-7; D unresolved. Germline-derived CDR1 and CDR2 are SQVTM and ANQGSEA. This CDR3 has 12 residues. The ends were cut back, 2 bases at V and 3 bases at J, with 8 bases in the middle. DNA for the CDR3: TGCAGCGTTGAAACAGCAGACTACGAGCAGTACTTC. Amino acid sequence: CSVETADYEQYF.

The chain employs TRBV9 and TRBJ1-3; no firm D call. The ends were cut back, 4 bases at V and 3 bases at J, with 20 bases in the middle. Germline lookup yields CDR1 SGDLS and CDR2 YYNGEE. The CDR3 length is 17 residues. CDR3 DNA sequence: TGTGCCAGCAGCTCAACTTCCAGGCTTGGCTTTGGAAACACCATATATTTT. Its protein product is CASSSTSRLGFGNTIYF.

This clone has more than one count but fewer than ten. The V gene is TRBV28, the J gene TRBJ2-2; D not resolved. V gave up 4 bases and J gave up 7 bases, with 19 bases separating them. Germline CDR1 is MDHEN and CDR2 is SYDVKM. The CDR3 runs 16 residues. As DNA, the CDR3 is TGTGCCAGCAGTTCCTACAGTACTCGGTGGGTCGGGGAGCTGTTTTTT. Encoded protein: CASSSYSTRWVGELFF.

The chain combines TRBV29-1 with TRBJ1-2; D uncertain. CDR3 size: 13 residues. Germline CDR1 is SQVTM and CDR2 is ANQGSEA. V lost 3 bases, J lost 4 bases, and 12 bases lay in between. CDR3 in amino acids: CSVEGVGSYGYTF. The CDR3 DNA sequence: TGCAGCGTTGAGGGTGTGGGGAGCTATGGCTACACCTTC.

This clone has a single count. This chain connects TRBV7-7 to TRBJ2-3; maybe TRBD2 (5 bases). V dropped 5 bases and J dropped 4 bases, with 13 bases sitting between them. The germline V gene encodes CDR1 SSHAT and CDR2 FNYEAQ (reference sequence). The CDR3 spans 14 residues. The CDR3 DNA reads TGTGCCAGCAGCCCAGCGGTTGGGTCAGATACGCAGTATTTT. It translates to CASSPAVGSDTQYF.

This chain links TRBV4-3 with TRBJ2-3; tentatively, D is TRBD2 (5 bases). In germline, CDR1 is LGHNA, CDR2 YSLEER. With 3 bases removed from V and 3 bases from J, the gap between germline ends came to 10 bases. The CDR3 contains 14 residues. DNA of the CDR3: TGCGCCAGCAGCCACTCTCAGCGGACAGATACGCAGTATTTT. Translating it yields CASSHSQRTDTQYF.

V usage is TRBV7-9 and J usage is TRBJ2-7; the D gene is possibly TRBD1 (6 bases). Germline V gene data show CDR1 as SEHNR and CDR2 as FQNEAQ (reference sequence). V gave up 3 bases and J gave up 4 bases, with 13 bases separating them. CDR3 length: 14 residues. The chain's CDR3 is CASSFGGGRYEQYF. The CDR3 DNA reads TGTGCCAGCAGCTTCGGTGGGGGCAGGTACGAGCAGTACTTC.

The chain links TRBV5-4 to TRBJ2-1; 12 bases are shared with TRBD2. Germline V lookup: CDR1 SGHNT, CDR2 YYREEE (reference sequence). Germline trimming cut 0 bases from V and 6 bases from J; bases unmatched to any gene: 1. The CDR3 totals 15 residues. As DNA, the CDR3 is TGTGCCAGCAGCTTGGTGACTAGCGGGGGCAATGAGCAGTTCTTC. It encodes CASSLVTSGGNEQFF.

This clone was observed a few times. The rearrangement joins TRBV19 to TRBJ1-5; no reliable D call. Germline values: CDR1 LNHDA, CDR2 SQIVND (reference sequence). V was pared by 3 bases and J by 3 bases, with 6 bases between. CDR3 length: 13 amino acids. The CDR3, as DNA: TGTGCCAGTAGTATCGGCATCAATCAGCCCCAGCATTTT. This codes for CASSIGINQPQHF.